These 16 T cell receptor beta chains share one sample of origin, sequenced in a study of Ad26.COV2.S vaccination and SARS-CoV-2 variants. Treatment denoted: over 15 received Ad26.COV2.S at low or high dose, single or two shots; 5 received placebo; per-sample allocation not given. The investigators took samples on day 63 after the first vaccine or placebo injection. The table came from immunoSEQ multiplex PCR; TCRdb's copy has only in-frame clones and leaves some out. The top ten hold around 3.6% of the sample, which has a few hundred thousand clones, 87% seen once. Material: peripheral blood, obtained in a trial of Ad26.COV2.S vaccine versus placebo. The receptors derive from a person aged 18-60 years who received the Ad26.COV2.S COVID-19 vaccine or a placebo.

This clone was counted a few times. This chain links TRBV19 with TRBJ1-1; D is unclear. The CDR3 runs to 15 residues. Trimming cost V 3 bases and J 2 bases, with 13 bases left between them. CDR1 LNHDA and CDR2 SQIVND come from the germline V gene (reference sequence). CDR3 loop: CASSITAATNTEAFF. In DNA form, the CDR3 reads TGTGCCAGTAGTATTACCGCAGCGACCAACACTGAAGCTTTCTTT. Full variable domain (outside the CDR3, taken from reference TRBV19 and TRBJ1-1): DGGITQSPKYLFRKEGQNVTLSCEQNLNHDAMYWYRQDPGQGLRLIYYSQIVNDFQKGDIAEGYSVSREKKESFPLTVTSAQKNPTAFYLCASSITAATNTEAFFGQGTRLTVV.

The V gene is TRBV2, the J gene TRBJ2-2, with TRBD2 matching over 9 bases. The CDR3 runs to 19 residues. CDR1 and CDR2 from the germline V gene are SNHLY and FYNNEI. Trimming cost V 11 bases and J 0 bases; bases outside gene matches: 19. The CDR3 region has the DNA TGTGCCGCTCCTGCGCGGCCTAGCGGGACCAAGGCGAACACCGGGGAGCTGTTTTTT. Protein product: CAAPARPSGTKANTGELFF.

The chain employs TRBV27 and TRBJ2-2; TRBD2 matches at 10 bases. The CDR3 contains 17 residues. Germline V gene data show CDR1 as MNHEY and CDR2 as SMNVEV (reference sequence). With 6 bases clipped from V and 4 bases from J, the junction kept 11 bases outside the gene matches. The DNA of the CDR3 is TGTGCCAGCAGCCCGTCCTTAGCGGGGGGTCTCACCGGGGAGCTGTTTTTT. Its translation is CASSPSLAGGLTGELFF.

The chain joins TRBV5-1 to TRBJ1-4; D remains unclear. CDR3 length: 15 amino acids. V dropped 2 bases and J dropped 6 bases, with 14 bases sitting between them. Germline V gene data show CDR1 as SGHRS and CDR2 as YFSETQ. DNA of the CDR3: TGCGCCAGCAGCTTAACGGGTAGGATGGATGAAAAACTGTTTTTT. Protein: CASSLTGRMDEKLFF.

The chain is built from TRBV7-2 and TRBJ1-2, with 7 bases matching TRBD1. The V gene's germline CDR1 is SGHTA and CDR2 FQGNSA. The CDR3 has 14 residues. With V trimmed by 5 bases and J by 5 bases, 8 bases remained unmatched. DNA of the CDR3: TGTGCCAGCAGCCCCGGACAGGTCTCTTATGGCTACACCTTC. Translation gives CASSPGQVSYGYTF.

The rearrangement uses TRBV7-8 and TRBJ2-1, with 8 bases aligning to TRBD1. This CDR3 is built from 18 residues. After removal of 0 bases from V and 3 bases from J, the junction contained 10 bases not matched to a gene. CDR1 is SGHVS, CDR2 FQNEAQ, per germline. CDR3 amino acids: CASSLAGPHRGNYNEQFF. For the CDR3, the DNA is TGTGCCAGCAGCTTAGCCGGCCCTCACAGGGGGAACTACAATGAGCAGTTCTTC.

In nucleotides, the CDR3 is TGTGCCAGCAGCCAAGATAGGCAGGGGGCTACGTGGGGCTACACCTTC. Amino acid sequence: CASSQDRQGATWGYTF. The V gene is TRBV3-1 (or the pseudogene TRBV3-2), the J gene TRBJ1-2; TRBD1 matches at 8 bases. This CDR3 is built from 16 residues. Germline CDR1 reads LGHDT; CDR2 reads YNNKEL (reference sequence). V trimming: 0 bases; J trimming: 8 bases; junction bases outside the gene matches: 11.

This chain joins TRBV21-1 and TRBJ2-7; TRBD2, the D gene given by the table, was not confirmed from the DNA. TRBV21-1 is described as a pseudogene. The CDR3 length is 12 residues. The CDR3 DNA is TGTGCCAGCAGCAATAGAAACTACGAGCAGTACTTC. This sequence encodes CASSNRNYEQYF.

This rearrangement joins TRBV5-4 to TRBJ1-1; D possibly corresponds to TRBD1 (6 bases). The V gene's germline CDR1 is SGHNT and CDR2 YYREEE (reference sequence). V was trimmed by 4 bases and J by 1 base, leaving 11 bases between them. The CDR3 covers 14 residues. The CDR3: CASSSAGANTEAFF. The DNA of the CDR3 is TGTGCCAGCAGCAGTGCAGGGGCGAACACTGAAGCTTTCTTT.

V and J are TRBV5-4 and TRBJ1-1; 7 bases fit TRBD1. CDR1 is SGHNT and CDR2 is YYREEE in the germline V gene (reference sequence). The CDR3 runs to 14 residues. The junction had 7 bases not matched to a gene; V was cut back by 2 bases and J by 6 bases. The DNA for the CDR3 is TGTGCCAGCAGCTTCCGACAGGGTGTCGCTGAAGCTTTCTTT. This encodes CASSFRQGVAEAFF.

The V call is TRBV5-4, the J call TRBJ2-7, with 8 bases matching TRBD1. From germline, CDR1 is SGHNT and CDR2 YYREEE (reference sequence). The CDR3 loop spans 14 amino acids. With V trimmed by 4 bases and J by 5 bases, 8 bases remained unmatched. CDR3 region: CASSPDRVGDEQYF. CDR3 coding DNA: TGTGCCAGCAGCCCGGACAGGGTTGGCGACGAGCAGTACTTC. Full variable domain (remainder filled in from reference TRBV5-4 and TRBJ2-7): ETGVTQSPTHLIKTRGQQVTLRCSSQSGHNTVSWYQQALGQGPQFIFQYYREEENGRGNFPPRFSGLQFPNYSSELNVNALELDDSALYLCASSPDRVGDEQYFGPGTRLTVT.

The rearrangement uses TRBV2 and TRBJ2-2, with 10 bases fitting TRBD2. The CDR3 is 14 residues long. CDR1 and CDR2 from the germline V gene are SNHLY and FYNNEI. The J segment lost 6 bases and the V segment lost 5 bases, leaving 3 bases of the junction unmatched. The CDR3 region is CASSTSGDSGELFF. In nucleotides, the CDR3 is TGTGCCAGCAGTACTAGCGGGGATTCCGGGGAGCTGTTTTTT.

The chain combines TRBV7-3 with TRBJ2-2; D is possibly TRBD1 (6 bases). V was clipped by 1 base and J by 7 bases, with 16 bases between them. Germline-derived CDR1 and CDR2 are SGHTA and FQGTGA. This CDR3 is built from 16 residues. Here the CDR3 reads CASSLNTGREGGELFF. The CDR3 nucleotides read TGTGCCAGCAGCTTAAACACAGGGCGAGAGGGCGGGGAGCTGTTTTTT.

In this sample, this clone turned up once. The J gene is TRBJ1-1, the V gene TRBV29-1; the D gene is possibly TRBD1 (5 bases). The CDR3 sequence is 13 residues long. Trimming cost V 6 bases and J 4 bases, with 15 bases left between them. Germline-derived CDR1 and CDR2 are SQVTM and ANQGSEA. CDR3 amino acids: CSVDSRAVTEAFF. The CDR3 region has the DNA TGCAGCGTAGACAGCAGGGCGGTCACTGAAGCTTTCTTT.

V is TRBV4-2 and J is TRBJ2-7; TRBD2 might be the D (6 bases). V dropped 0 bases and J dropped 3 bases, with 15 bases sitting between them. The CDR3 runs to 16 residues. CDR1 and CDR2 from the germline V gene are LGHNA and YNFKEQ. CDR3 in amino acids: CASSQDEVRGGYEQYF. The CDR3 region has the DNA TGTGCCAGCAGCCAAGATGAGGTGAGGGGAGGCTACGAGCAGTACTTC.

J is TRBJ1-5 and V is TRBV19, with D uncertain. CDR1 and CDR2 (germline): LNHDA, SQIVND (reference sequence). This CDR3 has 17 amino acids. Trimming shortened V by 5 bases and J by 4 bases, and 21 bases separated the two germline ends. The CDR3 is CASSLGVGPAGNQPQHF. The CDR3 DNA reads as TGTGCCAGTAGTCTCGGAGTCGGTCCTGCCGGGAATCAGCCCCAGCATTTT.